This T cell receptor (beta chain) is drawn from a study of early stage breast cancer tumors. The V and J ends lost 3 bases and 6 bases respectively, with 9 bases between them. The CDR3 length is 12 residues. The germline V gene has CDR1 MDHEN and CDR2 SYDVKM. The data were produced by immunoSEQ multiplex PCR, yet TCRdb's version contains in-frame clones alone and is incomplete. The top ten clones hold about a tenth of a sample with under 35,000 clones, almost 85% of them seen once. The study, taken as a whole, reports: Most shared enriched TCRB sequences were commonly generated ones. In about 90% of the 16 patients, blood comparison separated tumor from normal breast.

Concerning this clone itself: Its antigen is as yet unknown.

The material sequenced was blood. This receptor was identified in a person aged 45 to 60 with breast cancer. The chain couples TRBV28 to TRBJ2-7, with D perhaps matching TRBD2 (5 bases). The CDR3 bases are TGTGCCAGCAGTTTCGGGGTTGGCGAGCAGTACTTC. Translated: CASSFGVGEQYF.